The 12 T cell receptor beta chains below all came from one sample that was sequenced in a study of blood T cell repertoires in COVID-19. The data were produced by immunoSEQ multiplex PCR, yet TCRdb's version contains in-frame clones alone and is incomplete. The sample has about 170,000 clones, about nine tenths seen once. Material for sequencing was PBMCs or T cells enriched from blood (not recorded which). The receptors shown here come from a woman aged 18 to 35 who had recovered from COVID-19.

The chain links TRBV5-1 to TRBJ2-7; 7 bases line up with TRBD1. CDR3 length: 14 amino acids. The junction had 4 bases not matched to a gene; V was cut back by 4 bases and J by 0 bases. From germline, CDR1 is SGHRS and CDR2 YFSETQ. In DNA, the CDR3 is TGCGCCAGCAGCCGCACAGGGGACTCCTACGAGCAGTACTTC. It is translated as CASSRTGDSYEQYF.

CDR3 nucleotides: TGCAGTGGATGGGCCCGGGGTGAGCAGTACTTC. Its protein product is CSGWARGEQYF. The J gene is TRBJ2-7, the V gene TRBV20-1, with D perhaps TRBD2 (5 bases). Germline CDR1 DFQATT, CDR2 SNEGSKA (reference sequence). The V gene lost 7 bases and the J gene lost 7 bases, with 14 bases spanning the gap. The CDR3 runs 11 residues.

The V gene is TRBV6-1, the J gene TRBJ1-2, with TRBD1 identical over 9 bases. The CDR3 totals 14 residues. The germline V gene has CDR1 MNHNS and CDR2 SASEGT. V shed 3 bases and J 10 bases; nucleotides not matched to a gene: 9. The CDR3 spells CASSDLGTGTDYTF. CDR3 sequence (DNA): TGTGCCAGCAGTGATCTCGGGACAGGGACTGACTACACCTTC.

The CDR3 region has the DNA TGTGCCAGCAGTTCTTACAGGGTGGAGGCTTTCTTT. Amino acid sequence: CASSSYRVEAFF. The V call is TRBV28, the J call TRBJ1-1; a weak D match, TRBD1 (6 bases). Trimming stripped 4 bases from V and 11 bases from J, with 14 bases between. This CDR3 spans 12 amino acids. Looked up from germline, CDR1 is MDHEN and CDR2 is SYDVKM.

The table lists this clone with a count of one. The CDR3 protein is CASSPRGAADTEAFF. The DNA of the CDR3 is TGTGCCAGCAGCCCTCGGGGAGCCGCGGACACTGAAGCTTTCTTT. This chain uses TRBV9 with TRBJ1-1; D gene uncertain. Per the germline V gene, CDR1 is SGDLS and CDR2 is YYNGEE. Trimming left V 4 bases short and J 3 bases short, with 16 bases between. The CDR3 covers 15 residues.

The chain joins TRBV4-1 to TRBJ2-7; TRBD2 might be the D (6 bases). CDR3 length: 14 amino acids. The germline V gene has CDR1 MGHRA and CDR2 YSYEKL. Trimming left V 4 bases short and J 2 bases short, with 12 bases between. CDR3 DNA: TGCGCCAGCAGCCTAGCGGAGGGCCCCTACGAGCAGTACTTC. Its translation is CASSLAEGPYEQYF.

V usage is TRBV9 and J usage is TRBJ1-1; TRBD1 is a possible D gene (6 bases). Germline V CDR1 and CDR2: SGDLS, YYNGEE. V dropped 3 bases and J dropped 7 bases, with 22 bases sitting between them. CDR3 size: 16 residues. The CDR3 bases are TGTGCCAGCAGCGCCCGGGGGGCGCGAACCCAAGATGAAGCTTTCTTT. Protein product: CASSARGARTQDEAFF.

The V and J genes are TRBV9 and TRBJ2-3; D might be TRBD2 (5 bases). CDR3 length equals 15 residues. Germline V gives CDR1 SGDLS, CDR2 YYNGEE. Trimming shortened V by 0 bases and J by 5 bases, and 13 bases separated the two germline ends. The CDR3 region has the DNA TGTGCCAGCAGCGTAGCTACTGGTCGGGGAGATACGCAGTATTTT. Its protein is CASSVATGRGDTQYF.

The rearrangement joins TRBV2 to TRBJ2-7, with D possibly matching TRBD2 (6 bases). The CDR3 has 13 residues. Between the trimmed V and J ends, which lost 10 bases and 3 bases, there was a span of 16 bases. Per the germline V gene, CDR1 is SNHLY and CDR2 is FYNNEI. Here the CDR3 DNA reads TGTGCCACCACGGGGACTGGACGCTACGAGCAGTACTTC. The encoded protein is CATTGTGRYEQYF.

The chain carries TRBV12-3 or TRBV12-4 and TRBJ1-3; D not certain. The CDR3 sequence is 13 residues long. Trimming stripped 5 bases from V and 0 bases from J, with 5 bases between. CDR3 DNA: TGTGCCAGCAGTCTGTTCTCTGGAAACACCATATATTTT. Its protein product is CASSLFSGNTIYF.

CDR3 nucleotides: TGTGCCAGCAGTTACTACGACAGAGGCACCCCCTACGAGCAGTACTTC. Encoded protein: CASSYYDRGTPYEQYF. V and J are TRBV6-5 and TRBJ2-7; D perhaps matches TRBD1 (5 bases). V dropped 1 base and J dropped 2 bases, with 15 bases sitting between them. CDR1 MNHEY and CDR2 SVGAGI come from the germline V gene. The CDR3 extends over 16 amino acids.

The CDR3 sequence: CAWSEGRRASYF. CDR3 in DNA: TGTGCCTGGAGTGAAGGCCGCAGGGCCTCTTACTTC. This sequence joins TRBV30 and TRBJ2-7; D may be TRBD1 (5 bases). Trimming shortened V by 1 base and J by 13 bases, and 17 bases separated the two germline ends. There are 12 residues in the CDR3. CDR1 is GTSNPN and CDR2 is SVGIG in the germline V gene (reference sequence).